The rows below give T cell receptor beta chains drawn from one sample of a study of beta chain features in type 1 diabetes. Repertoires were generated with immunoSEQ multiplex PCR, while TCRdb's copy carries only in-frame clones and drops some. The table lists 250,000 to 400,000 clones, 14% of them singletons. Sequenced input: central memory CD4+ T cells from blood. The receptors here all came from a man aged 25 to 40 in good health. CDR3s include the opening cysteine and the closing phenylalanine or tryptophan. Each record gives: D gene, V gene, clone size, J gene, CDR3 DNA, CDR3 protein. The D gene is left open where the match is weak. Size is omitted from some rows. Given values are once, few, many or a class for expanded clones.

TRBD2	TRBV29-1	-	TRBJ2-1	TGCAGCGTCCGTTGGGGACTAGCGGTCAATGAGCAGTTCTTC	CSVRWGLAVNEQFF
TRBD1	TRBV5-4	many	TRBJ2-4	TGTGCCAGCAGACACGGGACAGGGGACAGGGCCAAAAACATTCAGTACTTC	CASRHGTGDRAKNIQYF
-	TRBV7-9	few	TRBJ1-2	TGTGCCAGCAGCCTCGGATGGGAACAGACCTATGGCTACACCTTC	CASSLGWEQTYGYTF
TRBD2	TRBV11-2	-	TRBJ2-7	TGTGCCAGCAGCCCAGGAGGTTATACTAGCGGGGTAAAAGGAAACGAGCAGTACTTC	CASSPGGYTSGVKGNEQYF
TRBD2	TRBV2	-	TRBJ2-1	TGTGCCAGCAGTTCAACTAGCGGGGGGTCCAGGGATGAGCAGTTCTTC	CASSSTSGGSRDEQFF
-	TRBV4-3	few	TRBJ1-2	TGCGCCAGCAGCCAAGGGGTGGACTACACCTTC	CASSQGVDYTF
TRBD1	TRBV7-9	many	TRBJ2-7	TGTGCCAGCAGCTTAGTTTCAGGGGGCCACTACGAGCAGTACTTC	CASSLVSGGHYEQYF
-	TRBV5-6	-	TRBJ1-1	TGTGCCAGCAGCTTGGGTACAGGACTGAACACTGAAGCTTTCTTT	CASSLGTGLNTEAFF
TRBD2	TRBV9	-	TRBJ2-1	TGTGCCAGCAGCGCCGGACTAGCGGGAGGGCCTGAGAATGAGCAGTTCTTC	CASSAGLAGGPENEQFF
-	TRBV10-3	few	TRBJ1-6	TGTGCCAGCAGTGATTTTTATTTTGTGTTT	CASSDFYFVF
-	TRBV12-5	few	TRBJ2-1	TGTGCTAGTGGTCTAGACTACAATGAGCAGTTCTTC	CASGLDYNEQFF
-	TRBV4-2	few	TRBJ1-6	TGTGCCAGCAGCCAAGATCTCTCGGGGCTCCCCAACCACTTT	CASSQDLSGLPNHF
TRBD2	TRBV5-4	few	TRBJ2-3	TGTGCCAGCAGCCCGACTAGCGGATACACAGATACGCAGTATTTT	CASSPTSGYTDTQYF
TRBD1	TRBV30	-	TRBJ2-5	TGTGCCTGGAGAAGGACAGGGCCTGCGACCCAGTACTTC	CAWRRTGPATQYF
-	TRBV4-3	few	TRBJ2-3	TGCGCCAGCAGCCAATCCACAGGGTTGGATACGCAGTATTTT	CASSQSTGLDTQYF
TRBD1	TRBV5-1	few	TRBJ2-5	TGCGCCAGCAGCCACGACAGGGGGATAGAAGAGACCCAGTACTTC	CASSHDRGIEETQYF
TRBD1	TRBV6-5	-	TRBJ1-4	TGTGCCAGCAGCTCCGTTCCGGGACAGCGGGAAAAACTGTTTTTT	CASSSVPGQREKLFF
-	TRBV7-2	-	TRBJ2-3	TGTGCCAGCAGCTTGAGGGGAGAAGATACGCAGTATTTT	CASSLRGEDTQYF
TRBD1	TRBV5-1	few	TRBJ1-2	TGCGCCAGCAGTGGTGGACAGGTTTCTAACTATGGCTACACCTTC	CASSGGQVSNYGYTF
TRBD1	TRBV7-7	-	TRBJ2-7	TGTGCCAGCAGCCCACAGGGGGCCTCCTACGAGCAGTACTTC	CASSPQGASYEQYF
TRBD1	TRBV7-2	-	TRBJ1-2	TGTGCCAGCAGCCCTGGGACAGATTATGGCTACACCTTC	CASSPGTDYGYTF
-	TRBV29-1	-	TRBJ1-2	TGCAGCGTTGAGACAGCTGGGGTCTATGGCTACACCTTC	CSVETAGVYGYTF
-	TRBV7-6	few	TRBJ1-6	TGTGCCAGCAGCCTAAAGGTCGGGGGGCGGTTCACTTCACCCCTCCACTTT	CASSLKVGGRFTSPLHF
-	TRBV6-6	-	TRBJ2-2	TGTGCCAGCAGTGGCACGCGCGGGGAGCTGTTTTTT	CASSGTRGELFF
TRBD2	TRBV7-2	-	TRBJ2-5	TGTGCCAGCAGCCAAAAGGGCCCCGCTAGCGGGAGGGCCCGAGAGACCCAGTACTTC	CASSQKGPASGRARETQYF
TRBD1	TRBV7-2	few	TRBJ2-7	TGTGCCAGCAGCTTCTCCCGGGACAGCGTGGAGTACTTC	CASSFSRDSVEYF
TRBD2	TRBV7-2	-	TRBJ2-1	TGTGCCAGCAGCCCTAATCTAGCGGGAGGGCCTGAGTTCTTC	CASSPNLAGGPEFF
-	TRBV5-1	few	TRBJ2-7	TGCGCCAGCAGCTTAGAAGGACAGACCTACGAGCAGTACTTC	CASSLEGQTYEQYF
-	TRBV14	few	TRBJ1-1	TGTGCCAGCAGCCAAAATGGGACACCAATATCTGAAGCTTTCTTT	CASSQNGTPISEAFF
-	TRBV5-1	-	TRBJ1-1	TGCGCCAGCAGCCGAAGCAGGGGCTTGGGAACTGAAGCTTTCTTT	CASSRSRGLGTEAFF
TRBD1	TRBV10-1	few	TRBJ2-5	TGCGCCAGCAGCCCGGACAGGGCCCAGGAGACCCAGTACTTC	CASSPDRAQETQYF
TRBD1	TRBV6-5	-	TRBJ1-2	TGTGCCAGCAGTTCCTATCCGGGACAGTTAAACTACTCCTACACCTTC	CASSSYPGQLNYSYTF
-	TRBV7-3	-	TRBJ2-1	TGTGCCAGCAGCTTAAGGGGCCAGGGGATCAACAATGAGCAGTTCTTC	CASSLRGQGINNEQFF
TRBD1	TRBV7-9	-	TRBJ1-1	TGTGCCAGCAGCATCCAAGGACAGGGGTTAGACACTGAAGCTTTCTTT	CASSIQGQGLDTEAFF
TRBD1	TRBV4-1	-	TRBJ1-1	TGCGCCAGCAGCAGGACGACAGGGGCCACTGAAGCTTTCTTT	CASSRTTGATEAFF
-	TRBV5-6	-	TRBJ2-2	TGTGCCAGCAGCTTTGCCATCGGCGGGGAGCTGTTTTTT	CASSFAIGGELFF
-	TRBV30	-	TRBJ2-3	TGTGCCTGGAGTGTACTGGCAAGCGCGCAGTATTTT	CAWSVLASAQYF
-	TRBV11-2	few	TRBJ2-1	TGTGCCAGCAGCTTAGAACTGGAGTGGTTCAATGAGCAGTTCTTC	CASSLELEWFNEQFF
-	TRBV6-5	few	TRBJ2-5	TGTGCCAGCCCGTCCCGGGGGGCATCGTGGGAGACCCAGTACTTC	CASPSRGASWETQYF
-	TRBV5-1	few	TRBJ2-7	TGCGCCAGCAGCTTGACATCCTACGAGCAGTACTTC	CASSLTSYEQYF
TRBD1	TRBV29-1	many	TRBJ2-7	TGCAGCGCGGCTCCGGGACAGGGGGCTGATGAGCAGTACTTC	CSAAPGQGADEQYF
-	TRBV7-3	few	TRBJ2-2	TGTGCCAGCAGCGCGCAAGTGAACACCGGGGAGCTGTTTTTT	CASSAQVNTGELFF
-	TRBV6-1	-	TRBJ1-1	TGTGCCAGCAGTGATAGTGCGGGCACTGAAGCTTTCTTT	CASSDSAGTEAFF
TRBD2	TRBV6-5	-	TRBJ2-1	TGTGCCAGCTACTCAACTAGCGGGGGTTACAATGAGCAGTTCTTC	CASYSTSGGYNEQFF
-	TRBV6-5	few	TRBJ2-2	TGTGCCACCGTGGACTATCCCGGGGAGCTGTTTTTT	CATVDYPGELFF
-	TRBV11-2	many	TRBJ2-3	TGTGCCAGCAAAAGTGGGGCGGCCACAGATACGCAGTATTTT	CASKSGAATDTQYF
-	TRBV11-3	few	TRBJ2-1	TGTGCCAGCAGCCCTGGCCCTTCGCGTAAGGGTTACAATGAGCAGTTCTTC	CASSPGPSRKGYNEQFF
-	TRBV7-2	-	TRBJ2-5	TGTGCCAGCAGCCCTTATGGGACAAAAGAGACCCAGTACTTC	CASSPYGTKETQYF
TRBD1	TRBV28	-	TRBJ1-6	TGTGCCAGCAGCCTCGGGACAGGCAATTCACCCCTCCACTTT	CASSLGTGNSPLHF
-	TRBV9	few	TRBJ2-5	TGTGCCAGCAGCGTAGCTGCGGAACAAGAGACCCAGTACTTC	CASSVAAEQETQYF
-	TRBV14	many	TRBJ2-7	TGTGCCAGCAGCCAAGTGGGCCCAGCGGTCTACAAGCAGTACTTC	CASSQVGPAVYKQYF
-	TRBV7-2	many	TRBJ2-1	TGTGCCAGCAGCTTATGGACTCAACCTTACAATGAGCAGTTCTTC	CASSLWTQPYNEQFF